Listed below are T cell receptor beta chains from one sample, sequenced in a study of shared clonotypes between healthy human individuals. Clones were sequenced by immunoSEQ multiplex PCR, and TCRdb holds only the in-frame ones, with some missing. The profile shows roughly 2.5 million clones, approximately 92% of them singletons. Sequencing was carried out using naive CD4+ T cells sorted from blood. The receptor set was obtained from a man aged 18 to 30 in good health. CDR3s leave out the opening cysteine and the closing phenylalanine or tryptophan.

cdr3_length v_call cdr3_aa
10 TRBV6-5 ASSYSVGEQY
11 TRBV27 ASSSTGNYGYT
11 TRBV5-1 ASSVQGANEQF
12 TRBV5-1 ASSLRGQDTEAF
9 TRBV6-5 ASYRGTEAF
12 TRBV29-1 SVANSGGYTEAF
13 TRBV19 ASSIGNTINTEAF
17 TRBV7-9 ASSLGRVITGEFAGELF
14 TRBV9 ASSVASGRVADTQY
11 TRBV7-2 ASGRIMNTEAF
12 TRBV19 ASSTPGRDYEQY
14 TRBV13 ASSLGAGWGTDTQY
13 TRBV6-6 ASSYSDSLNTEAF
13 TRBV6-4 ASSGSGGIADTQY
11 TRBV6-1 ASSWGANNEQF
12 TRBV6-1 ASRSGSYNSPLH
13 TRBV7-2 ASSRFLLGNYEQY
13 TRBV15 ATSHIAGGLNEQF
16 TRBV5-1 ASSPHYGTWAGTDTQY
14 TRBV9 ASSATGTGVDYGYT
12 TRBV19 ASSKAGKVEKLF
11 TRBV10-3 AISAIQGTEAF
13 TRBV5-6 ASRLQGAGSYGYT
12 TRBV27 ASRDRALSYEQY
16 TRBV11-3 ASSLRVAGDAYTGELF
13 TRBV10-3 AISSGRAGTDTQY
11 TRBV2 ASRGEATYEQY
14 TRBV21-1 ASSKVDRVRLREQY
10 TRBV6-5 ASTGQTGTQY
12 TRBV14 ASSQAGVGHGYT
16 TRBV6-1 ASSENSPGTGRPYEQY
12 TRBV27 ASCTRRSGEKLF
14 TRBV30 AWSVRSGQGNQPQH
15 TRBV5-5 ASSSVPGQGLDYGYT
15 TRBV5-4 ASSLTSGSSKGYEQY
13 TRBV7-8 ASGVSLTSSYEQY
12 TRBV2 ASKSGTVNTEAF
9 TRBV28 ASSFNRGAF
12 TRBV2 ASSELEGPYEQY
12 TRBV7-6 ASSPHLGQGGYT